These 20 T cell receptor beta chains came from one sample sequenced in a study of blood T cell repertoires in COVID-19. The data were produced by immunoSEQ multiplex PCR, yet TCRdb's version contains in-frame clones alone and is incomplete. The table shows approximately 300,000 clones, with nearly 90% occurring only once. The sample taken for sequencing was PBMCs or T cells enriched from blood (not recorded which). The receptors shown here come from a woman in her twenties or thirties who had recovered from COVID-19.

This chain connects TRBV2 to TRBJ1-5; D is perhaps TRBD1 (6 bases). Trimming took off 6 bases at V and 3 bases at J, with 12 bases between the two ends. Germline CDR1 reads SNHLY; CDR2 reads FYNNEI. The CDR3 loop spans 14 amino acids. CDR3 loop: CASRVTGINQPQHF. In nucleotides, the CDR3 is TGTGCCAGCAGGGTAACAGGGATCAATCAGCCCCAGCATTTT.

As concerns this clone: Other DNA sequences within the sample encode an identical CDR3. The CDR3 sequence is CASSPVGGNEQFF. CDR3 in DNA: TGTGCCAGCTCACCGGTAGGAGGGAATGAGCAGTTCTTC. This chain links TRBV18 with TRBJ2-1; maybe TRBD2 (6 bases). Germline CDR1 reads KGHSH; CDR2 reads LQKENI. The V end lost 3 bases, the J end lost 7 bases, and 10 bases lay between the germline ends. The CDR3 length is 13 residues.

The chain has TRBV6-5 and TRBJ1-1; weak D call: TRBD1 (6 bases). Per the germline V gene, CDR1 is MNHEY and CDR2 is SVGAGI. The CDR3 consists of 14 residues. Trimming left V 10 bases short and J 1 base short, with 16 bases between. Here the CDR3 DNA reads TGTGCCACCCCACCACAGGGAAAGAACACTGAAGCTTTCTTT. It encodes CATPPQGKNTEAFF.

This chain links TRBV19 with TRBJ1-2; perhaps TRBD1 as D (6 bases). Trimming removed 6 bases from V and 3 bases from J, with 14 bases in between. The CDR3 sequence is 14 residues long. Germline V CDR1 and CDR2: LNHDA, SQIVND (reference sequence). The CDR3 spells CASRIQGLDYGYTF. The CDR3 DNA reads as TGTGCCAGTAGGATACAGGGCTTGGACTATGGCTACACCTTC.

This rearrangement joins TRBV5-4 to TRBJ1-2, with TRBD1 as a possible D gene (5 bases). Trimming pared 0 bases from V and 6 bases from J, leaving 15 bases between. The CDR3 length is 15 residues. The germline V gene encodes CDR1 SGHNT and CDR2 YYREEE (reference sequence). Here the CDR3 reads CASSLAWAGVDGYTF. In DNA form, the CDR3 reads TGTGCCAGCAGCTTGGCCTGGGCGGGGGTCGATGGCTACACCTTC.

V gene TRBV27 combines with J gene TRBJ1-2; TRBD1 agrees at 10 bases. Trimming at V came to 2 bases and at J to 3 bases, leaving 12 bases not matched to a gene. The CDR3 is 18 amino acids. Germline values: CDR1 MNHEY, CDR2 SMNVEV (reference sequence). The CDR3 bases are TGTGCCAGCAGTTTAAACCCAACGGGGACAGGGGCTGACTATGGCTACACCTTC. Amino acid sequence: CASSLNPTGTGADYGYTF.

The chain has TRBV9 and TRBJ2-2; D is unresolved. This CDR3 is built from 13 residues. Germline CDR1 is SGDLS and CDR2 is YYNGEE. Trimming cost V 0 bases and J 6 bases, with 6 bases left between them. This CDR3 is CASSVVRSGELFF. For the CDR3, the DNA is TGTGCCAGCAGCGTAGTGCGGTCCGGGGAGCTGTTTTTT. Together with reference TRBV9 and TRBJ2-2, the CDR3 gives the full variable domain: DSGVTQTPKHLITATGQRVTLRCSPRSGDLSVYWYQQSLDQGLQFLIQYYNGEERAKGNILERFSAQQFPDLHSELNLSSLELGDSALYFCASSVVRSGELFFGEGSRLTVL.

The genes are TRBV3-1 (or the pseudogene TRBV3-2) and TRBJ2-3, with D perhaps TRBD1 (7 bases). Deletions cut 1 base from V and 2 bases from J, with 19 bases between. Germline-derived CDR1 and CDR2 are LGHDT and YNNKEL (reference sequence). CDR3 length equals 18 residues. The CDR3 bases are TGTGCCAGCAGCCAAGGTACGGTCGCAGGGGGACTCACAGATACGCAGTATTTT. This codes for CASSQGTVAGGLTDTQYF.

J is TRBJ1-2 and V is TRBV18; 8 bases align to TRBD1. Losses at the gene ends were 0 bases for V and 4 bases for J; bases not matched to a gene: 4. The CDR3 consists of 15 residues. Germline V gives CDR1 KGHSH, CDR2 LQKENI. CDR3 in DNA: TGTGCCAGCTCACCACCGCCGGGACAGGTCTATGGCTACACCTTC. Its translation is CASSPPPGQVYGYTF. Full variable domain (outside the CDR3, taken from reference TRBV18 and TRBJ1-2): NAGVMQNPRHLVRRRGQEARLRCSPMKGHSHVYWYRQLPEEGLKFMVYLQKENIIDESGMPKERFSAEFPKEGPSILRIQQVVRGDSAAYFCASSPPPGQVYGYTFGSGTRLTVV.

The chain carries TRBV10-1 and TRBJ1-5; 10 bases line up with TRBD1. The CDR3 loop spans 15 amino acids. The V gene end was trimmed by 2 bases and the J gene end by 6 bases; junction bases not matched to a gene: 4. Germline V gene lookup returns CDR1 WNHNN and CDR2 SYGVQD (reference sequence). CDR3 bases: TGCGCCAGCAGTGAGGGGACAGGGGACTTTCAGCCCCAGCATTTT. This encodes CASSEGTGDFQPQHF.

The rearrangement joins TRBV19 to TRBJ1-2; unclear D gene. Germline V gene lookup returns CDR1 LNHDA and CDR2 SQIVND (reference sequence). This CDR3 is built from 11 residues. V lost 7 bases to trimming and J lost 8 bases, with 11 bases between them. CDR3 sequence reads: CASKFARGYTF. The CDR3 coding sequence is TGTGCCAGTAAATTCGCCCGGGGCTACACCTTC.

V is TRBV6-5 and J is TRBJ1-2, with TRBD1 identical over 9 bases. Germline trimming cut 4 bases from V and 7 bases from J; bases unmatched to any gene: 7. There are 14 residues in the CDR3. The germline V gene has CDR1 MNHEY and CDR2 SVGAGI. CDR3 residues: CASSSTGGGGGYTF. In nucleotides, the CDR3 is TGTGCCAGCAGTTCGACAGGGGGAGGGGGTGGCTACACCTTC.

The rearrangement joins TRBV2 to TRBJ2-1; 9 bases line up with TRBD1. Germline CDR1 is SNHLY and CDR2 is FYNNEI. Unmatched junction bases numbered 9, after V lost 9 bases and J lost 15 bases. This CDR3 is built from 11 residues. CDR3 coding DNA: TGTGCCAGAGGTACCGGGACAGGGCCGTTCTTC. This gives the protein CARGTGTGPFF.

The J gene is TRBJ1-6, the V gene TRBV7-9; maybe TRBD1 (6 bases). The CDR3 length is 14 residues. The germline gives CDR1 SEHNR, CDR2 FQNEAQ (reference sequence). The V end lost 2 bases, the J end lost 9 bases, and 11 bases lay between the germline ends. DNA of the CDR3: TGTGCCAGCAGCTTAAGTCAGGGGTCTTCACCCCTCCACTTT. This encodes CASSLSQGSSPLHF. The full variable domain, in which reference TRBV7-9 and TRBJ1-6 provide the parts outside the CDR3, is DTGVSQNPRHKITKRGQNVTFRCDPISEHNRLYWYRQTLGQGPEFLTYFQNEAQLEKSRLLSDRFSAERPKGSFSTLEIQRTEQGDSAMYLCASSLSQGSSPLHFGNGTRLTVT.

The rearrangement joins TRBV7-9 to TRBJ2-7, with D perhaps matching TRBD2 (5 bases). This CDR3 region has 16 residues. CDR1 is SEHNR, CDR2 FQNEAQ, per germline (reference sequence). V gave up 0 bases and J gave up 9 bases, with 21 bases separating them. Here the CDR3 DNA reads TGTGCCAGCAGCTTAGCAGGGTTTCCGGACTCTACGAGGCAGTACTTC. Translated: CASSLAGFPDSTRQYF.

This sequence joins TRBV9 and TRBJ2-1; 9 bases map to TRBD2. CDR1 and CDR2 from the germline V gene are SGDLS and YYNGEE. V gave up 0 bases and J gave up 4 bases; unmatched junction bases: 8. The CDR3 has 17 amino acids. CDR3 in amino acids: CASSVGASGISYNEQFF. CDR3 bases: TGTGCCAGCAGCGTAGGAGCTAGCGGGATTTCTTACAATGAGCAGTTCTTC.

The CDR3 region is CASSLQPGTEGYTF. In nucleotides, the CDR3 is TGTGCCAGCAGCTTACAACCCGGGACAGAAGGCTACACCTTC. The chain uses TRBV7-3 and TRBJ1-2; 7 nucleotides align to TRBD1. The J segment lost 8 bases and the V segment lost 2 bases, leaving 8 bases of the junction unmatched. Germline V gene sequence: CDR1 SGHTA, CDR2 FQGTGA. The CDR3 runs 14 residues.

Points on this clone: The same CDR3 arises from other DNA sequences in this sample as well. The chain combines TRBV7-3 with TRBJ1-1; 8 bases fit TRBD1. J gave up 0 bases and V 5 bases, and 2 bases lay outside the gene matches. CDR3 length: 14 amino acids. Germline CDR1 SGHTA, CDR2 FQGTGA. The CDR3 coding sequence is TGTGCCAGCAGCCCAGGGGGCTTGAACACTGAAGCTTTCTTT. Amino acids: CASSPGGLNTEAFF. Based on the CDR3 plus reference TRBV7-3 and TRBJ1-1, the full variable domain is GAGVSQTPSNKVTEKGKYVELRCDPISGHTALYWYRQSLGQGPEFLIYFQGTGAADDSGLPNDRFFAVRPEGSVSTLKIQRTERGDSAVYLCASSPGGLNTEAFFGQGTRLTVV.

V gene TRBV19 combines with J gene TRBJ1-1; D is undetermined. Germline lookup yields CDR1 LNHDA and CDR2 SQIVND (reference sequence). V was shortened by 0 bases and J by 2 bases, with 10 bases between the two germline ends. The CDR3 spans 15 residues. The CDR3 nucleotides read TGTGCCAGTAGTATAGATGGCAGGACTAACACTGAAGCTTTCTTT. It codes for CASSIDGRTNTEAFF.

The chain recombines TRBV10-1 with TRBJ1-1; TRBD1 is a possible D gene (5 bases). Germline assignment: CDR1 WNHNN and CDR2 SYGVQD (reference sequence). Trimming cost V 0 bases and J 3 bases, with 11 bases left between them. This CDR3 is built from 15 residues. The CDR3 is CASSESGWGDTEAFF. The CDR3 nucleotides read TGCGCCAGCAGTGAGTCGGGGTGGGGGGACACTGAAGCTTTCTTT.